Listed below are T cell receptor beta chains from one sample, sequenced in a study of T cells expressing NK-cell markers. Reprocessing the 5' RACE reads, TCRdb reports a single entry for every CDR3 protein and omits DNA. The repertoire shows 250,000 or so distinct CDR3 sequences; the top ten hold roughly 4.2%. Sequencing was performed on blood T cells: a sorted CD56 or NKG2C T cell subset, CD4+ or CD8+ T cells, or bulk PBMC T cells (not recorded which). Source of these receptors: a woman between 18 and 70 years old in good health. CDR3s include the opening cysteine and the closing phenylalanine or tryptophan. Fields, in order: J gene, V gene, CDR3 protein.

j_call: TRBJ1-2; v_call: TRBV12-3/TRBV12-4; cdr3_aa: CASSLTRDRAPLYGYTF
j_call: TRBJ2-1; v_call: TRBV29-1; cdr3_aa: CSGGGGAGSYNEQFF
j_call: TRBJ1-2; v_call: TRBV6-5; cdr3_aa: CASSYSTGGPDYGYTF
j_call: TRBJ1-1; v_call: TRBV13; cdr3_aa: CASSLDRGRVEAFF
j_call: TRBJ2-1; v_call: TRBV9; cdr3_aa: CASSAAGGPLNEQFF
j_call: TRBJ2-1; v_call: TRBV7-6; cdr3_aa: CASSPRHGEQFF
j_call: TRBJ2-1; v_call: TRBV19; cdr3_aa: CASSIQGRDNEQFF
j_call: TRBJ2-1; v_call: TRBV6-5; cdr3_aa: CASSYGTRSYNEQFF
j_call: TRBJ2-1; v_call: TRBV7-2; cdr3_aa: CASRSGQGRNNEQFF
j_call: TRBJ1-1; v_call: TRBV15; cdr3_aa: CATSRVGGTSGEAFF
j_call: TRBJ2-2; v_call: TRBV7-2; cdr3_aa: CASSRGDRVRTGELFF
j_call: TRBJ2-6; v_call: TRBV11-3; cdr3_aa: CASSMTGAGANVLTF
j_call: TRBJ2-1; v_call: TRBV5-1; cdr3_aa: CASSLAGGPGDEQFF
j_call: TRBJ2-7; v_call: TRBV12-3/TRBV12-4; cdr3_aa: CASLGRGSSYEQYF
j_call: TRBJ1-1; v_call: TRBV5-6; cdr3_aa: CASSLGQLLNTEAFF
j_call: TRBJ2-1; v_call: TRBV7-3; cdr3_aa: CASSAANEQFF
j_call: TRBJ1-5; v_call: TRBV5-8; cdr3_aa: CASSFDRGRNQPQHF
j_call: TRBJ1-1; v_call: TRBV20-1; cdr3_aa: CSARRGGTEAFF
j_call: TRBJ2-3; v_call: TRBV7-2; cdr3_aa: CASSTSGSGMRYTQYF
j_call: TRBJ2-3; v_call: TRBV5-6; cdr3_aa: CASSHHRGTGALSADTQYF
j_call: TRBJ2-1; v_call: TRBV27; cdr3_aa: CASTGLAGSNNEQFF
j_call: TRBJ2-5; v_call: TRBV30; cdr3_aa: CAWSSGTGQETQYF
j_call: TRBJ1-3; v_call: TRBV5-6; cdr3_aa: CASILGHTIYF
j_call: TRBJ1-4; v_call: TRBV5-1; cdr3_aa: CASRAEKGTTNEKLFF
j_call: TRBJ2-5; v_call: TRBV20-1; cdr3_aa: CSARDPLRSAAQETQYF
j_call: TRBJ2-2; v_call: TRBV6-5; cdr3_aa: CASSYPGSGTGELFF
j_call: TRBJ1-1; v_call: TRBV12-3/TRBV12-4; cdr3_aa: CASSLYAEAFF
j_call: TRBJ2-3; v_call: TRBV5-5; cdr3_aa: CASSLNRGLQGDTQYF
j_call: TRBJ1-6; v_call: TRBV30; cdr3_aa: CAWSVPTINSPLHF
j_call: TRBJ1-6; v_call: TRBV7-2; cdr3_aa: CASSLERGQGSLHF
j_call: TRBJ1-4; v_call: TRBV7-6; cdr3_aa: CASSFGTGVQEKLFF
j_call: TRBJ2-3; v_call: TRBV20-1; cdr3_aa: CSGSWTPPFSTDTQYF
j_call: TRBJ2-1; v_call: TRBV7-2; cdr3_aa: CASSLAARGGGEQFF
j_call: TRBJ1-1; v_call: TRBV29-1; cdr3_aa: CSVDQTGPNTQAFF